Listed below are T cell receptor beta chains from one sample, sequenced in a study of T cells of healthy individuals. In TCRdb, the 5' RACE reads were re-called with MiXCR into one record per CDR3 protein. The repertoire holds some 41,000 distinct CDR3 sequences, with 3.5% to 5.5% as singletons. These receptors were taken from a human donor in good health. CDR3s include the opening cysteine and the closing phenylalanine or tryptophan. A D gene is named only where the DNA matches it firmly. Rows may omit the clone size; those that give it use once, few, many or a size class.

size	D	J	V	CDR3	DNA
few	TRBD2	TRBJ2-5	TRBV12-3/TRBV12-4	CASSFRLGSGGQETQYF	TGTGCCAGCAGTTTCCGGCTGGGCTCGGGAGGGCAAGAGACCCAGTACTTC
many	.	TRBJ2-7	TRBV25-1	CASSLGGPNEQYF	TGTGCCAGCAGCCTGGGCGGTCCCAACGAGCAGTACTTC
many	.	TRBJ1-2	TRBV5-1	CASSFLGGEANYGYTF	TGCGCCAGCAGCTTCCTGGGGGGCGAGGCTAACTATGGCTACACCTTC
few	.	TRBJ2-3	TRBV7-9	CASSLESRHDTQYF	TGTGCCAGCAGCTTAGAGTCGAGACATGATACGCAGTATTTT
many	TRBD1	TRBJ2-1	TRBV29-1	CSVEGQGYNEQFF	TGCAGCGTCGAGGGACAGGGGTACAATGAGCAGTTCTTC
many	.	TRBJ2-1	TRBV7-2	CASSLLRAALEQFF	TGTGCCAGCAGCTTATTACGCGCTGCCCTTGAGCAGTTCTTC
many	.	TRBJ1-5	TRBV7-2	CASSFKFPGQNQPQHF	TGTGCCAGCAGCTTTAAATTCCCGGGGCAAAATCAGCCCCAGCATTTT
few	.	TRBJ1-2	TRBV30	CAWNDVVYYGYTF	TGTGCCTGGAATGACGTCGTTTACTATGGCTACACCTTC
.	.	TRBJ1-1	TRBV18	CASSRVRAGMNTEAFF	TGTGCCAGCTCACGAGTTCGCGCGGGGATGAACACTGAAGCTTTCTTT
many	.	TRBJ2-2	TRBV12-3/TRBV12-4	CASSFGRTGELFF	TGTGCCAGCAGTTTTGGGCGGACCGGGGAGCTGTTTTTT